The rows below give T cell receptor beta chains drawn from one sample of a study of blood T cells in healthy people across ages. MiXCR was run by TCRdb on the 5' RACE reads, yielding one entry per CDR3 protein. The sample carries approximately 940,000 distinct CDR3 sequences, roughly 43% recorded once. Sequenced material: blood. All receptors derive from a man aged 30 to 39 in good health. The CDR3 runs from the conserved cysteine through the conserved F or W. D genes are given only for firm matches. Where a row states a size, it is once, few, many or the class of an expanded clone; other rows omit it.

clone size: .
V gene: TRBV24-1
J gene: TRBJ2-5
D gene: TRBD1
CDR3 DNA: TGTGCCACCAGTGATTTGCCGCGACAGGGGGCGAAAGAGACCCAGTACTTC
CDR3 protein: CATSDLPRQGAKETQYF

clone size: many
V gene: TRBV27
J gene: TRBJ1-1
D gene: .
CDR3 DNA: TGTGCCAGCAGTTCGGCAGGGTTCATGAACACTGAAGCTTTCTTT
CDR3 protein: CASSSAGFMNTEAFF

clone size: .
V gene: TRBV27
J gene: TRBJ2-5
D gene: .
CDR3 DNA: TGTGCCATCAGTTTTTTAGGTGGGGAGGCAGAGACCCAGTACTTC
CDR3 protein: CAISFLGGEAETQYF

clone size: few
V gene: TRBV3-1
J gene: TRBJ2-3
D gene: TRBD2
CDR3 DNA: TGTGCCAGCGGGGGGGAATCAGATACGCAGTATTTT
CDR3 protein: CASGGESDTQYF

clone size: .
V gene: TRBV6-6
J gene: TRBJ1-5
D gene: .
CDR3 DNA: TGTGCCAGCAGCGGCAGGGTGGGCGCAGGTCAGCCCCAGCATTTT
CDR3 protein: CASSGRVGAGQPQHF

clone size: .
V gene: TRBV20-1
J gene: TRBJ2-1
D gene: TRBD2
CDR3 DNA: TGCAGCGTCGGGACTAGTTACAATGAGCAGTTCTTC
CDR3 protein: CSVGTSYNEQFF

clone size: .
V gene: TRBV20-1
J gene: TRBJ1-3
D gene: .
CDR3 DNA: TGCAGTGCTAGAGTGCTGGGAAACACCATATATTTT
CDR3 protein: CSARVLGNTIYF

clone size: .
V gene: TRBV4-1
J gene: TRBJ1-2
D gene: .
CDR3 DNA: TGCGCCAGCAGCCCAGACGGGACCGTGTCTGGCTACACCTTC
CDR3 protein: CASSPDGTVSGYTF

clone size: .
V gene: TRBV15
J gene: TRBJ1-5
D gene: .
CDR3 DNA: TGTGCCACCAGCGATTATAGCAATCAGCCCCAGCATTTT
CDR3 protein: CATSDYSNQPQHF

clone size: .
V gene: TRBV28
J gene: TRBJ2-7
D gene: TRBD1
CDR3 DNA: TGTGCCAGCAGAGACAGGGAGAACGAGCAGTACTTC
CDR3 protein: CASRDRENEQYF

clone size: .
V gene: TRBV4-2
J gene: TRBJ1-1
D gene: .
CDR3 DNA: TGTGCCAGCAGCCAAGATATTGGGCTCGGGAACACTGAAGCTTTCTTT
CDR3 protein: CASSQDIGLGNTEAFF

clone size: .
V gene: TRBV7-2
J gene: TRBJ1-5
D gene: .
CDR3 DNA: TGTGCCAGCAGCCCGCAGGGTGTGGGTCAGCCCCAGCATTTT
CDR3 protein: CASSPQGVGQPQHF

clone size: .
V gene: TRBV28
J gene: TRBJ1-2
D gene: .
CDR3 DNA: TGTGCCAGCAGGCAGGGTTCAACTAACTATGGCTACACCTTC
CDR3 protein: CASRQGSTNYGYTF

clone size: .
V gene: TRBV20-1
J gene: TRBJ1-5
D gene: .
CDR3 DNA: TGCAGTGCCCTTAGAGGGGACGGGCAGCCCCAGCATTTT
CDR3 protein: CSALRGDGQPQHF

clone size: few
V gene: TRBV7-2
J gene: TRBJ1-2
D gene: TRBD1
CDR3 DNA: TGTGCCAGCATAAAAGGAGGGGGCGCCTATGGCTACACCTTC
CDR3 protein: CASIKGGGAYGYTF

clone size: .
V gene: TRBV7-2
J gene: TRBJ2-5
D gene: .
CDR3 DNA: TGTGCCAGCAGCTTAATCGGCCCGGACGTAGAGACCCAGAACTTC
CDR3 protein: CASSLIGPDVETQNF

clone size: .
V gene: TRBV12-3/TRBV12-4
J gene: TRBJ1-4
D gene: .
CDR3 DNA: TGTGCCAGCAGTTTATCAGGGGTGGGGGAAAAACTGTTTTTT
CDR3 protein: CASSLSGVGEKLFF

clone size: .
V gene: TRBV4-3
J gene: TRBJ1-2
D gene: .
CDR3 DNA: TGCGCCAGCAGCCCGGAGGGACTTGGAGGCTACACCTTC
CDR3 protein: CASSPEGLGGYTF

clone size: .
V gene: TRBV3-1
J gene: TRBJ2-5
D gene: TRBD2
CDR3 DNA: TGTGCCAGCAGCCACCCCCCGGCGGGGGGGCTCTATGAGCAGTACTTC
CDR3 protein: CASSHPPAGGLYEQYF

clone size: .
V gene: TRBV11-1
J gene: TRBJ2-7
D gene: TRBD2
CDR3 DNA: TGTGCCAGCAGCTTGCGAGGCGGGGGAACGAACGAGCAGTACTTC
CDR3 protein: CASSLRGGGTNEQYF

clone size: .
V gene: TRBV6-6
J gene: TRBJ2-3
D gene: .
CDR3 DNA: TGTGCCAGCACCTCCAGTGTACTCGGCACAGATACGCAGTATTTT
CDR3 protein: CASTSSVLGTDTQYF

clone size: .
V gene: TRBV10-3
J gene: TRBJ1-1
D gene: .
CDR3 DNA: TGTGCCATCAGTCCCCGCCGGGACATTGAAGCTTTCTTT
CDR3 protein: CAISPRRDIEAFF

clone size: few
V gene: TRBV7-9
J gene: TRBJ2-5
D gene: .
CDR3 DNA: TGTGCCAGCAGCCAAGGAATTAAAGAGACCCAGTACTTC
CDR3 protein: CASSQGIKETQYF

clone size: .
V gene: TRBV4-2
J gene: TRBJ1-1
D gene: .
CDR3 DNA: TGTGCCAGCAGCCCTGAGGGCCATCCTCGGGGCACTGAAGCTTTCTTT
CDR3 protein: CASSPEGHPRGTEAFF

clone size: .
V gene: TRBV20-1
J gene: TRBJ1-1
D gene: .
CDR3 DNA: TGCAGTGCTAGGGGGGGGGCGGACACTGAAGCTTTCTTT
CDR3 protein: CSARGGADTEAFF

clone size: .
V gene: TRBV5-1
J gene: TRBJ2-1
D gene: TRBD2
CDR3 DNA: TGCGCCAGCAGCTTGGAGGCTAGCGGGTCCTACAATGAGCAGTTCTTC
CDR3 protein: CASSLEASGSYNEQFF

clone size: .
V gene: TRBV12-3/TRBV12-4
J gene: TRBJ2-7
D gene: .
CDR3 DNA: TGTGCCAGCAGTAGGCGGGGCGGGACCTACGAGCAGTACTTC
CDR3 protein: CASSRRGGTYEQYF

clone size: few
V gene: TRBV5-1
J gene: TRBJ1-5
D gene: .
CDR3 DNA: TGCGCCAGCAGCTTGGTGGGGGGCATGAGCAATCAGCCCCAGCATTTT
CDR3 protein: CASSLVGGMSNQPQHF

clone size: .
V gene: TRBV6-2/TRBV6-3
J gene: TRBJ1-5
D gene: .
CDR3 DNA: TGTGCCAGCAGTTACTGGGGTGGGATTCGATCGACTCAGCCCCAGCATTTT
CDR3 protein: CASSYWGGIRSTQPQHF

clone size: .
V gene: TRBV5-1
J gene: TRBJ2-1
D gene: TRBD2
CDR3 DNA: TGCGTCGGCAGCTTTGGCGGGGGGGTTCTAAATGAGCAGTTCTTC
CDR3 protein: CVGSFGGGVLNEQFF

clone size: .
V gene: TRBV7-2
J gene: TRBJ1-1
D gene: .
CDR3 DNA: TGTGCCAGCAGCTTATATCGACAGAACGCTGAAGCTTTCTTT
CDR3 protein: CASSLYRQNAEAFF

clone size: .
V gene: TRBV29-1
J gene: TRBJ1-1
D gene: TRBD1
CDR3 DNA: TGCAGCGTTGGGGGGACAGCGGACACTGAAGCTTTCTTT
CDR3 protein: CSVGGTADTEAFF

clone size: .
V gene: TRBV2
J gene: TRBJ1-2
D gene: TRBD1
CDR3 DNA: TGTGCCAGCAGTGTGACACAGGGGAATAACTATGGCTACACCTTC
CDR3 protein: CASSVTQGNNYGYTF

clone size: .
V gene: TRBV3-1
J gene: TRBJ2-7
D gene: TRBD1
CDR3 DNA: TGTGCCAGCAGCCATGCTAGACAGGGCTCCTACGAGCAGTACTTC
CDR3 protein: CASSHARQGSYEQYF

clone size: .
V gene: TRBV5-1
J gene: TRBJ2-7
D gene: TRBD2
CDR3 DNA: TGCGCCAGCCGAGGGGGACTAGCGGGAAACGAGCAGTACTTC
CDR3 protein: CASRGGLAGNEQYF

clone size: .
V gene: TRBV19
J gene: TRBJ2-7
D gene: .
CDR3 DNA: TGTGCCAGTACGCCGGGCCCCTCGTACGAGCAGTACTTC
CDR3 protein: CASTPGPSYEQYF

clone size: few
V gene: TRBV25-1
J gene: TRBJ2-3
D gene: .
CDR3 DNA: TGTGCCAGCAGTGAATATCTAGCAGAATGGGATACGCAGTATTTT
CDR3 protein: CASSEYLAEWDTQYF

clone size: .
V gene: TRBV7-3
J gene: TRBJ1-2
D gene: .
CDR3 DNA: TGTGCCAGCAGCTTATCATTCTCAGGGGGCTACACCTTC
CDR3 protein: CASSLSFSGGYTF

clone size: .
V gene: TRBV7-2
J gene: TRBJ1-2
D gene: TRBD1
CDR3 DNA: TGTGCCAGCAGCCAAAGGGGGCCGGGCTATGGCTACACCTTC
CDR3 protein: CASSQRGPGYGYTF

clone size: .
V gene: TRBV12-3/TRBV12-4
J gene: TRBJ2-3
D gene: TRBD2
CDR3 DNA: TGTGCCGTCGGGTCGGGACTAGGCGGTGATACGCAGTATTTT
CDR3 protein: CAVGSGLGGDTQYF

clone size: .
V gene: TRBV5-1
J gene: TRBJ2-7
D gene: TRBD1
CDR3 DNA: TGCGCCAGCAGCTCCGCGGGACAGGGCTTAAGCTCCTACGAGCAGTACTTC
CDR3 protein: CASSSAGQGLSSYEQYF

clone size: .
V gene: TRBV12-3/TRBV12-4
J gene: TRBJ2-2
D gene: .
CDR3 DNA: TGTGCCAGCAGCCCCGGCAGGGGAGGGCCCGGGGAGCTGTTTTTT
CDR3 protein: CASSPGRGGPGELFF

clone size: .
V gene: TRBV4-1
J gene: TRBJ2-1
D gene: .
CDR3 DNA: TGCGCCAGCAGCCTCCTAAGGGCGGAGACCCAGTTCTTC
CDR3 protein: CASSLLRAETQFF

clone size: .
V gene: TRBV6-5
J gene: TRBJ2-7
D gene: .
CDR3 DNA: TGTGCCAGCAGTACAGGGATTTACGAGCAGTACTTC
CDR3 protein: CASSTGIYEQYF

clone size: .
V gene: TRBV29-1
J gene: TRBJ1-2
D gene: .
CDR3 DNA: TGCAGCGTTGAAGTGGGGGGCAGCAACTATGGCTACACCTTC
CDR3 protein: CSVEVGGSNYGYTF

clone size: few
V gene: TRBV3-1
J gene: TRBJ2-5
D gene: TRBD1
CDR3 DNA: TGTGCCAGCAGCCATGGGACAGGGGGCAAAGAGACCCAGTACTTC
CDR3 protein: CASSHGTGGKETQYF

clone size: .
V gene: TRBV18
J gene: TRBJ1-1
D gene: .
CDR3 DNA: TGTGCCAGCTCACCAAAAATCTCTCAGAACACTGAAGCTTTCTTT
CDR3 protein: CASSPKISQNTEAFF

clone size: .
V gene: TRBV10-3
J gene: TRBJ2-3
D gene: .
CDR3 DNA: TGTGCCATCAGTGAGTCGGGGCGGGGCACAGATACGCAGTATTTT
CDR3 protein: CAISESGRGTDTQYF

clone size: .
V gene: TRBV24-1
J gene: TRBJ1-4
D gene: .
CDR3 DNA: TGTGCCACCAGTGACGGGGGAAGAACTAATGAAAAACTGTTTTTT
CDR3 protein: CATSDGGRTNEKLFF

clone size: many
V gene: TRBV12-5
J gene: TRBJ1-2
D gene: TRBD1
CDR3 DNA: TGTGCTAGTGGTTTCGGGACAGTCTATGGCTACACCTTC
CDR3 protein: CASGFGTVYGYTF